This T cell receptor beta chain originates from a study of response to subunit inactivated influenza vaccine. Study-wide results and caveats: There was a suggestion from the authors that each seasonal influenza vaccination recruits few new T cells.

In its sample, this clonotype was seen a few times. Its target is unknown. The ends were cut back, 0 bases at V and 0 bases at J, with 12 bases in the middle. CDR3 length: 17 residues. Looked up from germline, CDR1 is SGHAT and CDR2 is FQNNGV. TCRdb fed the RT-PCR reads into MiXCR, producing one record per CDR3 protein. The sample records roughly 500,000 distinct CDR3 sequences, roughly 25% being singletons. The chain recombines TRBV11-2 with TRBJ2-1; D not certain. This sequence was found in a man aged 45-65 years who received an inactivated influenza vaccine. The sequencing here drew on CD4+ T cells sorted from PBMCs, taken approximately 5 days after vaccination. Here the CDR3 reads CASSLDPPTSSYNEQFF. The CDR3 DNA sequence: TGTGCCAGCAGCTTAGACCCTCCGACCTCCTCCTACAATGAGCAGTTCTTC.